This T cell receptor (beta chain) was documented in a study of blood T cell repertoires in COVID-19. Produced via immunoSEQ multiplex PCR; TCRdb's table is partial and in-frame only. The sample comprises roughly 230,000 clones, 85% to 90% of which are singletons, and 4.6% rests with the top ten. The clonotype was recovered from a woman aged 40-49 years who had recovered from COVID-19. Sequenced sample: peripheral blood.

CDR3 loop: CASYRDYEQYF. The CDR3 DNA reads as TGTGCCAGCTACCGGGACTACGAGCAGTACTTC. The V gene is TRBV28, the J gene TRBJ2-7; tentative D call: TRBD2 (5 bases). V lost 8 bases to trimming and J lost 3 bases, with 8 bases between them. This CDR3 contains 11 residues. Germline assignment: CDR1 MDHEN and CDR2 SYDVKM.